The clone carrying this TCR beta chain occurred a few times. Clones were sequenced by immunoSEQ multiplex PCR, and TCRdb holds only the in-frame ones, with some missing. The sample has some 250,000 clones; 75% to 90% are singletons. This specimen comes from a study of blood T cell repertoires in COVID-19. Across the study: Acute and convalescent COVID-19 samples came from the United States, Italy and Spain. PBMCs, B-cell-depleted T cells, or T cells were the source of the cDNA or gDNA that made up the material.

With 3 bases clipped from V and 3 bases from J, the junction kept 4 bases outside the gene matches. Germline V gives CDR1 SGHNT, CDR2 YYREEE (reference sequence). CDR3 size: 14 residues. The receptor was isolated from a woman aged 25 to 39 who had recovered from COVID-19. Sequenced: peripheral blood. The chain joins TRBV5-4 to TRBJ1-2, with 8 positions matching TRBD1. As DNA, the CDR3 is TGTGCCAGCAGCTCACAGGGGGAATACTATGGCTACACCTTC. It encodes CASSSQGEYYGYTF.